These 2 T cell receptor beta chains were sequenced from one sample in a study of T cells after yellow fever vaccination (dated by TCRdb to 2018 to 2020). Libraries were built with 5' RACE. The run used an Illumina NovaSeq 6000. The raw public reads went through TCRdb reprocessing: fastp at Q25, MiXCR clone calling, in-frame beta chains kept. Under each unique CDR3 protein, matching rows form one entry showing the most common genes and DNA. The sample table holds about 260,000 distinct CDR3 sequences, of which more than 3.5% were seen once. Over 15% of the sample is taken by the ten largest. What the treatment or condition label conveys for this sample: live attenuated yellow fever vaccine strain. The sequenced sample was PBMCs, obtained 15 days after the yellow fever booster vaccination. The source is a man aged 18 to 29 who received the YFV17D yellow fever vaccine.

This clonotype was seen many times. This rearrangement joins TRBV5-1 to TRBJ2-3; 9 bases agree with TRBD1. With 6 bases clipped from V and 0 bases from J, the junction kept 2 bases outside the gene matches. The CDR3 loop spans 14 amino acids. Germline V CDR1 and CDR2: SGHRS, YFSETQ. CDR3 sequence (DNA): TGCGCCAGCAACAGGGGGCAGAGCACAGATACGCAGTATTTT. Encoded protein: CASNRGQSTDTQYF.

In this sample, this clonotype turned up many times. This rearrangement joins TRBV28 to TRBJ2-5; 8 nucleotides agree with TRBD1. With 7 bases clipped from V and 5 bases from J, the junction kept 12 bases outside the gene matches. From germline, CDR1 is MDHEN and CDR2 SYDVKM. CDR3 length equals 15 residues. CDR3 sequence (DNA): TGTGCCAGCACCGGACAGGGTGGATTGGGGGAGACCCAGTACTTC. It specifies CASTGQGGLGETQYF.